Following are 10 T cell receptor beta chains from one sample sequenced in a study of radiotherapy plus CTLA-4 blockade in lung cancer. Sequencing used immunoSEQ multiplex PCR; TCRdb keeps in-frame clones, though not all of them. This sample has around 80,000 clones, with more than 80% found just once. The sample here was peripheral blood, taken from a patient treated with radiotherapy plus ipilimumab. The receptors derive from a human donor with non-small cell lung cancer who had stable disease on radiotherapy plus ipilimumab.

The rearrangement joins TRBV30 to TRBJ2-5; D uncertain. CDR1 and CDR2 from the germline V gene are GTSNPN and SVGIG (reference sequence). CDR3 size: 16 residues. V lost 0 bases and J lost 1, with 15 bases in between. The chain's CDR3 is CAWSVAVKVFQETQYF. Here the CDR3 DNA reads TGTGCCTGGAGTGTAGCAGTAAAGGTATTCCAAGAGACCCAGTACTTC.

This clone was observed a handful of times. V gene TRBV7-2 combines with J gene TRBJ1-6; no clear D. The germline gives CDR1 SGHTA, CDR2 FQGNSA. The V end lost 5 bases, the J end lost 14 bases, and 10 bases lay between the germline ends. The CDR3 contains 11 residues. CDR3 in amino acids: CASSALETLHF. Here the CDR3 DNA reads TGTGCCAGCAGCGCACTGGAGACCCTCCACTTT.

The V call is TRBV10-1, the J call TRBJ1-5; 7 bases line up with TRBD1. CDR3 size: 15 residues. Germline CDR1 WNHNN, CDR2 SYGVQD (reference sequence). The V segment lost 5 bases and the J segment 2 bases; nucleotides outside the gene matches: 6. The CDR3 region has the DNA TGCGCCAGCAGTCCAGGGGGGGCAGGCAATCAGCCCCAGCATTTT. This gives the protein CASSPGGAGNQPQHF.

The V call is TRBV7-6, the J call TRBJ1-2; TRBD1 agrees at 9 bases. V lost 4 bases to trimming and J lost 2 bases; unmatched junction nucleotides: 5. This CDR3 contains 15 residues. Germline CDR1 and CDR2: SGHVS and FNYEAQ. CDR3 coding DNA: TGTGCCAGCAGCTGGGGGGACAGGGACAACTATGGCTACACCTTC. It translates to CASSWGDRDNYGYTF.

The chain's CDR3 is CASKGQVYGYTF. The CDR3 DNA follows: TGTGCCAGCAAGGGGCAAGTCTATGGCTACACCTTC. The genes are TRBV2 and TRBJ1-2, with a possible D match to TRBD1 (5 bases). Trimming left V 7 bases short and J 4 bases short, with 10 bases between. Germline V gives CDR1 SNHLY, CDR2 FYNNEI. There are 12 residues in the CDR3.

The chain recombines TRBV14 with TRBJ2-4, with TRBD2 matching 8 bases. Germline lookup yields CDR1 SGHDN and CDR2 FVKESK. The CDR3 sequence is 20 residues long. Losses at the gene ends were 0 bases for V and 1 base for J; bases not matched to a gene: 14. The CDR3 is CASSQDWAGLESRAKNIQYF. The CDR3 DNA is TGTGCCAGCAGCCAAGATTGGGCGGGACTAGAGTCTCGGGCCAAAAACATTCAGTACTTC.

The gene calls are TRBV6-1 and TRBJ1-2, with D perhaps TRBD1 (6 bases). This CDR3 contains 15 residues. Germline CDR1 reads MNHNS; CDR2 reads SASEGT. V dropped 4 bases and J dropped 5 bases, with 17 bases sitting between them. Here the CDR3 DNA reads TGTGCCAGCAGTGGCGAGGCGGGGGCGAATTATGGCTACACCTTC. This sequence encodes CASSGEAGANYGYTF.

The chain joins TRBV19 to TRBJ2-2, with D possibly TRBD2 on 5 matching bases. From germline, CDR1 is LNHDA and CDR2 SQIVND (reference sequence). This CDR3 is 16 amino acids long. Trimming took off 5 bases at V and 6 bases at J, with 19 bases between the two ends. As DNA, the CDR3 is TGTGCCAGTAGTGGTAGCGCCGAATTACGTGCCGGGGAGCTGTTTTTT. This gives the protein CASSGSAELRAGELFF.

This chain links TRBV5-4 with TRBJ2-5, with 9 bases fitting TRBD2. The CDR3 loop spans 13 amino acids. V shed 7 bases, J shed 5 bases, and the junction held 6 bases outside the gene matches. Germline V gives CDR1 SGHNT, CDR2 YYREEE (reference sequence). The CDR3 region has the DNA TGTGCCAGCGCTTTAGCGGGAGTGGAGACCCAGTACTTC. Amino acid sequence: CASALAGVETQYF.

The chain has TRBV7-9 and TRBJ2-3, with 8 positions matching TRBD1. Unmatched junction bases numbered 3, after V lost 2 bases and J lost 2 bases. This CDR3 comprises 15 residues. Germline V gene lookup returns CDR1 SEHNR and CDR2 FQNEAQ (reference sequence). For the CDR3, the DNA is TGTGCCAGCAGCTTATCGGGACAGGTCACAGATACGCAGTATTTT. It yields the protein CASSLSGQVTDTQYF.